One sample yielded the 31 T cell receptor beta chains listed below, sequenced in a study of T cells in Graves' hyperthyroidism and ophthalmopathy. RNA transcripts gave rise to amplified TCR beta CDR3 regions. A first-round RT-PCR of the TCR CDR3 used the HTBI primer set. TCRdb reprocessed the multiplex PCR reads via MiXCR and lists one record per CDR3 protein. The sample has some 720,000 distinct CDR3 sequences; around 17% are singletons. The specimen sequenced was blood. These receptors originate from a man between 18 and 35 years old with Graves' hyperthyroidism.

This clonotype was seen at least ten times. This chain uses TRBV7-8 with TRBJ2-1; D is unclear. Looked up from germline, CDR1 is SGHVS and CDR2 is FQNEAQ. This CDR3 comprises 16 residues. V shed 2 bases and J shed 6 bases, with 17 bases lying between them. This CDR3 reads CASSLWPAPIGNEQFF. In DNA, the CDR3 is TGTGCCAGCAGCTTATGGCCAGCGCCCATCGGCAATGAGCAGTTCTTC.

Regarding this clonotype: A much larger clone lies one base from this, so it may be a read error. The chain joins TRBV7-8 to TRBJ2-1; 10 nucleotides align to TRBD1. V gave up 4 bases and J gave up 10 bases; unmatched junction bases: 13. From germline, CDR1 is SGHVS and CDR2 FQNEAQ. This CDR3 spans 16 amino acids. CDR3 amino acids: CASSSQYGQGGPEQFF. The CDR3 region has the DNA TGTGCCAGCAGCTCACAATACGGACAGGGGGGACCCGAGCAGTTCTTC.

This CDR3 reads CASSERRLGSSYEQYF. CDR3 sequence (DNA): TGTGCCAGCAGTGAAAGAAGGTTGGGCAGCTCCTACGAGCAGTACTTC. The J gene is TRBJ2-7, the V gene TRBV6-1; no reliable D call. V lost 2 bases and J lost 0, with 14 bases in between. CDR1 MNHNS and CDR2 SASEGT come from the germline V gene. This CDR3 has 16 residues.

The sample holds many counts of this clonotype. This chain uses TRBV4-1 with TRBJ2-7; a weak D match, TRBD1 (6 bases). This CDR3 has 17 amino acids. Germline V gene data show CDR1 as MGHRA and CDR2 as YSYEKL. V gave up 1 base and J gave up 1 base, with 17 bases separating them. The CDR3 here is CASSQGPHQGKSYEQYF. DNA of the CDR3: TGCGCCAGCAGCCAAGGACCTCACCAGGGGAAGTCCTACGAGCAGTACTTC.

This clonotype turned up a few times. The rearrangement joins TRBV4-1 to TRBJ1-2; tentative D call: TRBD1 (5 bases). The CDR3 totals 13 residues. The V gene lost 5 bases and the J gene lost 10 bases, with 17 bases spanning the gap. Germline CDR1 MGHRA, CDR2 YSYEKL. In nucleotides, the CDR3 is TGCGCCAGCAGCATCCTTGGGACGGCCATCTACACCTTC. It yields the protein CASSILGTAIYTF.

The chain recombines TRBV20-1 with TRBJ2-2; a possible D gene is TRBD2 (5 bases). Trimming removed 0 bases from V and 4 bases from J, with 15 bases in between. This CDR3 has 16 amino acids. Germline CDR1 is DFQATT and CDR2 is SNEGSKA (reference sequence). CDR3 nucleotides: TGCAGTGCTAGAGATCGTAGCTTCCTAGCCACCGGGGAGCTGTTTTTT. It codes for CSARDRSFLATGELFF.

The chain combines TRBV24-1 with TRBJ2-2; tentatively, D is TRBD1 (6 bases). CDR3 length: 19 amino acids. Germline CDR1 reads KGHDR; CDR2 reads SFDVKD. The ends were cut back, 3 bases at V and 3 bases at J, with 22 bases in the middle. CDR3: CATSDEGERQGVYTGELFF. The CDR3 DNA is TGTGCCACCAGTGATGAGGGGGAGCGGCAGGGCGTTTACACCGGGGAGCTGTTTTTT.

The table lists this clonotype with a few counts. V usage is TRBV12-3 or TRBV12-4 and J usage is TRBJ1-2; TRBD1 matches 7 bases. V lost 5 bases to trimming and J lost 6 bases; unmatched junction nucleotides: 3. The CDR3 loop spans 12 amino acids. The CDR3 DNA follows: TGTGCCAGCAGTGCAGGGGGGGATGGCTACACCTTC. The encoded protein is CASSAGGDGYTF.

The V call is TRBV6-1, the J call TRBJ2-2; 11 nucleotides align to TRBD2. V was clipped by 5 bases and J by 4 bases; unmatched bases: 9. The germline V gene encodes CDR1 MNHNS and CDR2 SASEGT. This CDR3 has 17 amino acids. The CDR3 DNA follows: TGTGCCAGCAGTTCCCGACGGACTAGCGGGCCCACCGGGGAGCTGTTTTTT. Amino acid sequence: CASSSRRTSGPTGELFF.

This clonotype has ten or more counts. The chain is built from TRBV28 and TRBJ2-7, with D possibly matching TRBD1 (5 bases). The CDR3 runs to 14 residues. Trimming removed 7 bases from V and 7 bases from J, with 20 bases in between. Germline V gene data show CDR1 as MDHEN and CDR2 as SYDVKM. The CDR3: CASTSPGAGQEQYF. The DNA of the CDR3 is TGTGCCAGCACTTCCCCTGGGGCAGGGCAAGAGCAGTACTTC. Using reference TRBV28 and TRBJ2-7 for the parts outside the CDR3, the full variable domain is DVKVTQSSRYLVKRTGEKVFLECVQDMDHENMFWYRQDPGLGLRLIYFSYDVKMKEKGDIPEGYSVSREKKERFSLILESASTNQTSMYLCASTSPGAGQEQYFGPGTRLTVT.

This chain connects TRBV5-5 to TRBJ2-3; 10 positions agree with TRBD2. The length of the CDR3 is 20 residues. Germline lookup yields CDR1 SGHKS and CDR2 YYEKEE (reference sequence). Unmatched junction bases numbered 21, after V lost 4 bases and J lost 4 bases. This chain's CDR3 is CASSPRGLRASGRYSDTQYF. The CDR3 nucleotides are TGTGCCAGCAGCCCCAGGGGCCTTCGGGCTAGCGGGAGATACTCAGATACGCAGTATTTT.

This clonotype was detected ten times or more. The chain combines TRBV6-1 with TRBJ2-3; 9 bases are shared with TRBD2. V was clipped by 6 bases and J by 3 bases; unmatched bases: 10. The CDR3 is 16 residues long. Per the germline V gene, CDR1 is MNHNS and CDR2 is SASEGT. CDR3 nucleotide sequence: TGTGCCAGCAGCCCCGGTAGCGGGAGCCCGACAGATACGCAGTATTTT. Translating gives CASSPGSGSPTDTQYF.

This clonotype was counted only a few times. The chain joins TRBV27 to TRBJ1-2; a weak D match, TRBD1 (5 bases). The germline V gene has CDR1 MNHEY and CDR2 SMNVEV (reference sequence). This CDR3 contains 13 residues. The ends were cut back, 5 bases at V and 5 bases at J, with 12 bases in the middle. DNA of the CDR3: TGTGCCAGCAGTCCGAACAGGCTATATGGCTACACCTTC. It specifies CASSPNRLYGYTF.

This clonotype was found a few times. The rearrangement uses TRBV29-1 and TRBJ1-1, with D tentatively TRBD1 (6 bases). From germline, CDR1 is SQVTM and CDR2 ANQGSEA. The V end lost 2 bases, the J end lost 0 bases, and 19 bases lay between the germline ends. The CDR3 spans 17 residues. The CDR3 DNA reads as TGCAGCGTTGAATTCCGCGGGGGGCCCTGGGTGAACACTGAAGCTTTCTTT. It yields the protein CSVEFRGGPWVNTEAFF.

This clonotype was detected once. With a much larger clone just one base away, this may be a read error. V and J are TRBV28 and TRBJ2-7; 14 bases are a match to TRBD2. V gave up 7 bases and J gave up 2 bases; unmatched junction bases: 10. This CDR3 spans 17 amino acids. The germline CDR1 and CDR2 sequences are MDHEN and SYDVKM. DNA of the CDR3: TGTGCCAGCACAACCGGGACTAGCGGGAGACTCCCCTACGAGCAGTACTTC. Translating gives CASTTGTSGRLPYEQYF.

The table lists this clonotype with a few counts. The V call is TRBV20-1, the J call TRBJ2-1; TRBD2 matches at 10 bases. Germline V CDR1 and CDR2: DFQATT, SNEGSKA (reference sequence). CDR3 length equals 16 residues. The V segment lost 6 bases and the J segment 4 bases; nucleotides outside the gene matches: 12. The CDR3 sequence: CSADGALAGEYNEQFF. In DNA form, the CDR3 reads TGCAGTGCAGATGGGGCTCTAGCGGGAGAATACAATGAGCAGTTCTTC.

In this sample, this clonotype turned up many times. This chain connects TRBV28 to TRBJ1-6, with TRBD1 identical over 9 bases. From germline, CDR1 is MDHEN and CDR2 SYDVKM. V gave up 8 bases and J gave up 8 bases; unmatched junction bases: 4. CDR3 length: 13 residues. The CDR3 nucleotides are TGTGCCAGCCGGACAGGGGTGTATTCACCCCTCCACTTT. It yields the protein CASRTGVYSPLHF.

This clonotype was counted only a few times. The CDR3 loop reads CASSSPSGRSEQYF. The CDR3 region has the DNA TGTGCCAGCAGTTCCCCTAGCGGGAGGTCTGAGCAGTACTTC. V is TRBV6-2 or TRBV6-3 and J is TRBJ2-7; 11 nucleotides line up with TRBD2. The CDR3 is 14 amino acids. Germline V gene sequence: CDR1 MNHEY, CDR2 SVGEGT. The V gene end was trimmed by 4 bases and the J gene end by 7 bases; junction bases not matched to a gene: 6.

This clonotype was counted ten times or more. This chain connects TRBV28 to TRBJ2-1; 9 bases are a match to TRBD1. The ends lost 6 bases at V and 2 bases at J; junction bases unmatched: 5. Per the germline V gene, CDR1 is MDHEN and CDR2 is SYDVKM. There are 15 residues in the CDR3. The CDR3 here is CASRLTGGPYNEQFF. CDR3 nucleotides: TGTGCCAGCAGGCTCACAGGGGGCCCCTACAATGAGCAGTTCTTC.

The chain joins TRBV28 to TRBJ1-1; D ambiguous. Germline loops: CDR1 MDHEN, CDR2 SYDVKM. CDR3 size: 18 residues. Trimming left V 6 bases short and J 1 base short, with 24 bases between. The CDR3 protein is CASRPTLTTPPGNTEAFF. The CDR3 region has the DNA TGTGCCAGCAGACCCACCCTAACGACGCCCCCGGGGAACACTGAAGCTTTCTTT.

V and J are TRBV4-1 and TRBJ2-7, with 9 nucleotides matching TRBD1. CDR1 MGHRA and CDR2 YSYEKL come from the germline V gene. V was clipped by 0 bases and J by 5 bases; unmatched bases: 8. This CDR3 has 16 amino acids. DNA for the CDR3: TGCGCCAGCAGCCAAGATCCCGGGACAGGGAGCCACGAGCAGTACTTC. Translated, it gives CASSQDPGTGSHEQYF.

The rearrangement links TRBV20-1 to TRBJ2-1, with 12 nucleotides matching TRBD1. The length of the CDR3 is 13 residues. Germline loops: CDR1 DFQATT, CDR2 SNEGSKA (reference sequence). The ends lost 5 bases at V and 9 bases at J; junction bases unmatched: 5. CDR3 residues: CSAPGTGGFEQFF. CDR3 nucleotide sequence: TGCAGTGCTCCCGGGACAGGGGGCTTTGAGCAGTTCTTC.

The chain joins TRBV9 to TRBJ1-6; 7 bases line up with TRBD1. The CDR3 is made up of 16 amino acids. Trimming cost V 2 bases and J 3 bases; bases outside gene matches: 5. CDR1 is SGDLS and CDR2 is YYNGEE in the germline V gene. CDR3 protein: CASSVQDRHYNSPLHF. CDR3 nucleotides: TGTGCCAGCAGCGTTCAGGACAGGCACTATAATTCACCCCTCCACTTT.

The gene calls are TRBV7-3 and TRBJ2-1; TRBD1 agrees at 12 bases. Germline-derived CDR1 and CDR2 are SGHTA and FQGTGA. Germline trimming cut 3 bases from V and 7 bases from J; bases unmatched to any gene: 10. This CDR3 region has 17 residues. CDR3 coding DNA: TGTGCCAGCAGCTTCCAGTCCGGGACAGGGGGCTGGAATGAGCAGTTCTTC. Translation gives CASSFQSGTGGWNEQFF.

This clonotype has ten or more counts. The chain carries TRBV7-9 and TRBJ2-1; 9 nucleotides agree with TRBD1. V shed 8 bases and J 10 bases; nucleotides not matched to a gene: 15. Germline CDR1 reads SEHNR; CDR2 reads FQNEAQ (reference sequence). The CDR3 consists of 15 residues. CDR3 nucleotide sequence: TGTGCCAGCTCAGTTTTGGGGACAGGGTTATCCGAGCAGTTCTTC. Residues: CASSVLGTGLSEQFF.

This clonotype has at least ten counts. The chain recombines TRBV7-2 with TRBJ2-2; no firm D call. Between the trimmed V and J ends, which lost 2 bases and 1 base, there was a span of 5 bases. The CDR3 length is 14 residues. In germline, CDR1 is SGHTA, CDR2 FQGNSA. CDR3 region: CASSLNWNTGELFF. The CDR3 nucleotides read TGTGCCAGCAGCTTAAATTGGAACACCGGGGAGCTGTTTTTT.

This sequence joins TRBV5-8 and TRBJ1-2, with no clear D. CDR3 length equals 15 residues. Between the trimmed V and J ends, which lost 4 bases and 7 bases, there was a span of 20 bases. Germline CDR1 reads SGHTS; CDR2 reads YDEGEE. CDR3 amino acids: CASSRGGGSLAGYTF. The CDR3 DNA sequence: TGTGCCAGCAGCCGAGGTGGAGGGTCGTTGGCTGGCTACACCTTC. Drawing the rest from reference TRBV5-8 and TRBJ1-2, the complete variable domain is EAGVTQSPTHLIKTRGQQATLRCSPISGHTSVYWYQQALGLGLQFLLWYDEGEERNRGNFPPRFSGRQFPNYSSELNVNALELEDSALYLCASSRGGGSLAGYTFGSGTRLTVV.

This clonotype was found a few times. The chain's CDR3 is CSASATGDIMNTEAFF. In DNA, the CDR3 is TGCAGTGCGTCCGCGACAGGTGACATCATGAACACTGAAGCTTTCTTT. The rearrangement joins TRBV20-1 to TRBJ1-1; D may be TRBD1 (6 bases). The CDR3 length is 16 residues. The germline CDR1 and CDR2 sequences are DFQATT and SNEGSKA (reference sequence). The ends were cut back, 6 bases at V and 0 bases at J, with 20 bases in the middle.

This clonotype came up many times. Because the CDR3's place on the DNA is in doubt, the DNA is left out and the CDR3 is given as listed by TCRdb. This chain connects TRBV6-1 to TRBJ2-3; TRBD2 reflects the table's D call only, with no check against the DNA. The CDR3 spans 16 residues, counting both ends. Germline V CDR1 and CDR2: MNHNS, SASEGT. CDR3: CASSSSGLAGADTQYF.

The sample holds many counts of this clonotype. The chain joins TRBV12-3 or TRBV12-4 to TRBJ2-7, with 7 bases that match TRBD1. This CDR3 has 16 amino acids. The V segment lost 5 bases and the J segment 0 bases; nucleotides outside the gene matches: 10. The CDR3 region is CASSMKQGFRSYEQYF. The CDR3 DNA sequence: TGTGCCAGCAGTATGAAACAGGGGTTCCGCTCCTACGAGCAGTACTTC.

At least ten counts were recorded for this clonotype. This chain links TRBV3-1 with TRBJ1-4, with a tentative D call TRBD1 (5 bases). The germline V and J ends were trimmed by 0 bases and 0 bases, with 8 bases remaining between them. The CDR3 consists of 16 residues. Germline lookup yields CDR1 LGHDT and CDR2 YNNKEL (reference sequence). The CDR3 protein is CASSQETGSTNEKLFF. CDR3 DNA sequence: TGTGCCAGCAGCCAAGAAACAGGCTCAACTAATGAAAAACTGTTTTTT.